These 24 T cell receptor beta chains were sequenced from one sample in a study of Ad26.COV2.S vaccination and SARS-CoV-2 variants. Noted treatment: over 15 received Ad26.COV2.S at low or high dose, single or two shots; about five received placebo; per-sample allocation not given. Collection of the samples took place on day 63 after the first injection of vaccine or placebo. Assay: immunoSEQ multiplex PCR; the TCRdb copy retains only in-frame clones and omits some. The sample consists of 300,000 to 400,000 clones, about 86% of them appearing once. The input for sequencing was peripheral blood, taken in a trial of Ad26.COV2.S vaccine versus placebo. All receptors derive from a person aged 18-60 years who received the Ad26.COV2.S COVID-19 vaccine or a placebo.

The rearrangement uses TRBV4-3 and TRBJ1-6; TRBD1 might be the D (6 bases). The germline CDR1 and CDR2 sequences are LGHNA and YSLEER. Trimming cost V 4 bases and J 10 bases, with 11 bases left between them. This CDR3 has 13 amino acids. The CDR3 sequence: CASSLVQGSPLHF. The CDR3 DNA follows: TGCGCCAGCAGCCTAGTTCAGGGGTCACCCCTCCACTTT.

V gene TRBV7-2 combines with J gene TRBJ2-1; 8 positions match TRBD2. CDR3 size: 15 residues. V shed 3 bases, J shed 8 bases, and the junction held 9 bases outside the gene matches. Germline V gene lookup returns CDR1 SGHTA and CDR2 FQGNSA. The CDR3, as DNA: TGTGCCAGCAGCTTCGGGGGGGCCCCCTATGATGAGCAGTTCTTC. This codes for CASSFGGAPYDEQFF.

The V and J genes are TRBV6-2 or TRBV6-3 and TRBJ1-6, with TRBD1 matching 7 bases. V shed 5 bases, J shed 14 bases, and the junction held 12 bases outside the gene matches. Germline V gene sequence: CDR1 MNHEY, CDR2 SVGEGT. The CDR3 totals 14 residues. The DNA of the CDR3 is TGTGCCAGCAGTGGGGGAGACAGGGTCTTGGCCCTCCACTTT. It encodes CASSGGDRVLALHF.

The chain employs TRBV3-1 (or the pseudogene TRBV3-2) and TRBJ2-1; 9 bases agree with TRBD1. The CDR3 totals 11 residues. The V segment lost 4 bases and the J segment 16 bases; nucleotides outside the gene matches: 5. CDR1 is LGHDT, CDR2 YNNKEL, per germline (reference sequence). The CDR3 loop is CASSRQGVKFF. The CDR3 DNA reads TGTGCCAGCAGCCGACAGGGGGTCAAATTCTTC.

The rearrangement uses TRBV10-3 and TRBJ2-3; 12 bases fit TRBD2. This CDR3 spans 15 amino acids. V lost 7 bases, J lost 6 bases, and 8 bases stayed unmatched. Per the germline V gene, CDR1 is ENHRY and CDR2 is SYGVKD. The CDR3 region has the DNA TGTGCCATCACCGCTAGCGGGGGGGCGGAGGATACGCAGTATTTT. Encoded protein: CAITASGGAEDTQYF.

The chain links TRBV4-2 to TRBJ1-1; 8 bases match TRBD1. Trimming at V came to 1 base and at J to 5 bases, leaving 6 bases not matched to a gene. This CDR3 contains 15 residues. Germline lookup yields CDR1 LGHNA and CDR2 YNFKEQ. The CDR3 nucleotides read TGTGCCAGCAGCCAAGGCGACAGGGGTTTTACTGAAGCTTTCTTT. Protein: CASSQGDRGFTEAFF.

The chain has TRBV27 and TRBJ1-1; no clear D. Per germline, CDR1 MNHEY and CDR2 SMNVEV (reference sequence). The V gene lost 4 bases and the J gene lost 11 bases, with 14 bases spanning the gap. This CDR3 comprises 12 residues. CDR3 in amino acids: CASSSAVGMAFF. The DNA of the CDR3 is TGTGCCAGCAGTTCAGCTGTAGGAATGGCTTTCTTT.

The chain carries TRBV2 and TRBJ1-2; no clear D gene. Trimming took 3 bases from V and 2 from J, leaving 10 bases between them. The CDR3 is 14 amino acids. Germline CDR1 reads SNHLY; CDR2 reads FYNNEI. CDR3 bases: TGTGCCAGCAGTGACGAACGAAGGAACTATGGCTACACCTTC. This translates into CASSDERRNYGYTF.

CDR3 protein: CASSHGGLPYNEQFF. For the CDR3, the DNA is TGTGCCAGCAGCCACGGGGGGTTACCCTACAATGAGCAGTTCTTC. The chain links TRBV3-1 (or the pseudogene TRBV3-2) to TRBJ2-1; 7 bases are a match to TRBD2. CDR3 length: 15 residues. Germline CDR1 reads LGHDT; CDR2 reads YNNKEL (reference sequence). The ends lost 3 bases at V and 2 bases at J; junction bases unmatched: 4.

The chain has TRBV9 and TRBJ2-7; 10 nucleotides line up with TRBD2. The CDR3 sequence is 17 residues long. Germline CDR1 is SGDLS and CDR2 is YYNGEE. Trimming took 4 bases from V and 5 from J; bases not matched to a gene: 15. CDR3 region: CASSPRGYGTSDHEQYF. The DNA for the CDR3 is TGTGCCAGCAGCCCTCGAGGTTATGGGACTAGCGATCACGAGCAGTACTTC. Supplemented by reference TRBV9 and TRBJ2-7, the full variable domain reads DSGVTQTPKHLITATGQRVTLRCSPRSGDLSVYWYQQSLDQGLQFLIQYYNGEERAKGNILERFSAQQFPDLHSELNLSSLELGDSALYFCASSPRGYGTSDHEQYFGPGTRLTVT.

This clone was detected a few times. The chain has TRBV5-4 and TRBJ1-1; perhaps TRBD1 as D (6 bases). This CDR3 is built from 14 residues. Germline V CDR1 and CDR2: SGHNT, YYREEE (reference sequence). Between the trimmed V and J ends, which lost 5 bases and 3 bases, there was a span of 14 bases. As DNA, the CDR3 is TGTGCCAGCAGACAAGAACAGGGTTACACTGAAGCTTTCTTT. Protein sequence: CASRQEQGYTEAFF.

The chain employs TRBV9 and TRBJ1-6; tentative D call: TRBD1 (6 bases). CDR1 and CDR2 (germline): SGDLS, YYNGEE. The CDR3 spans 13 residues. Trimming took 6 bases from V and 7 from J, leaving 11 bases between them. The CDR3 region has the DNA TGTGCCAGCACCCGGACAGAAAATTCACCCCTCCACTTT. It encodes CASTRTENSPLHF.

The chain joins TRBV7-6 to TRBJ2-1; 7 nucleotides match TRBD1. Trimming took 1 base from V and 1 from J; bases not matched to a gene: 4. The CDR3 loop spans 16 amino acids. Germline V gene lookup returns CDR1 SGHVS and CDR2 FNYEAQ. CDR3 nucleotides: TGTGCCAGCAGCTTAGAAGGGGGCAATTCCTACAATGAGCAGTTCTTC. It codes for CASSLEGGNSYNEQFF.

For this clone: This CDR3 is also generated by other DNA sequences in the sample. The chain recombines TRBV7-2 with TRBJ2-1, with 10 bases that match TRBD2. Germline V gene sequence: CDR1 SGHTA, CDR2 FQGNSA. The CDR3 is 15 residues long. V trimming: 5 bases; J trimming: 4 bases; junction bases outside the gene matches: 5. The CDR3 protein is CASSLIAGGYNEQFF. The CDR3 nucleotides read TGTGCCAGCAGCCTAATAGCGGGGGGATACAATGAGCAGTTCTTC.

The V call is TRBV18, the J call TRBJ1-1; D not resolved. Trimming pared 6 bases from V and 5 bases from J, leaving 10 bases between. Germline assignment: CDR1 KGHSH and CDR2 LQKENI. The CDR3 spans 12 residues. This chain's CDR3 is CASSGRETEAFF. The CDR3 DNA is TGTGCCAGCTCGGGTCGAGAAACTGAAGCTTTCTTT.

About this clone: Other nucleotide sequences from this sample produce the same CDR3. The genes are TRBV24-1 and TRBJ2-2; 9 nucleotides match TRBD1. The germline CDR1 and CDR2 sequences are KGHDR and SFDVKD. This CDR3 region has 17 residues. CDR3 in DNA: TGTCCCCCCCGTCCCCCCACGACAGGGGGGGATACCGGGGAGCTGTTTTTT. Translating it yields CPPRPPTTGGDTGELFF.

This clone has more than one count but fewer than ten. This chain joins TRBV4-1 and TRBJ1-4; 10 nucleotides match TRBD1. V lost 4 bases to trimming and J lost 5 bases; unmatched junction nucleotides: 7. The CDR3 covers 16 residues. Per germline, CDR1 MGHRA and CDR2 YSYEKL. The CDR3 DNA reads TGCGCCAGCAGCCCATTACCGGACAGGGGGAATGAAAAACTGTTTTTT. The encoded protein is CASSPLPDRGNEKLFF.

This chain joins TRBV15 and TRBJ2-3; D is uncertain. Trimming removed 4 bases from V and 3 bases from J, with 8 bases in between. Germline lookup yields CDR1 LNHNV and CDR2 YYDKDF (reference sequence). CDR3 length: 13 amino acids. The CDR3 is CATSTFPTDTQYF. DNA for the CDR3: TGTGCCACCAGCACCTTTCCTACAGATACGCAGTATTTT.

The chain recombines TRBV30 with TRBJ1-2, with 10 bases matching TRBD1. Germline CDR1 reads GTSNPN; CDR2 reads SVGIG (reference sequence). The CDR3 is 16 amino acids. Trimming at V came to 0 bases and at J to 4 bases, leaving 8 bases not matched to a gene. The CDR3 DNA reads TGTGCCTGGAGTGTACGGGTCCGGGACAGGGGCTATGGCTACACCTTC. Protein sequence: CAWSVRVRDRGYGYTF.

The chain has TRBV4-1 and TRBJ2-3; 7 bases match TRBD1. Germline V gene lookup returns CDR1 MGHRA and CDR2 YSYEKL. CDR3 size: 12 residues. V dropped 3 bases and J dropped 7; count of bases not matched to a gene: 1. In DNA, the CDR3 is TGCGCCAGCAGCCAGGGACAGAATACGCAGTATTTT. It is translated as CASSQGQNTQYF.

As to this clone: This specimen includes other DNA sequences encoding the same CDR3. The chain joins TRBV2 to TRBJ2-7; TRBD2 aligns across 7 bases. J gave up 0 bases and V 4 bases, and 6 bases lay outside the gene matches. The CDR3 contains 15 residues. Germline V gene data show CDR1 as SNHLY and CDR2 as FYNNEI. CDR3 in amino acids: CASSVGRGSSYEQYF. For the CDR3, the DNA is TGTGCCAGCAGTGTTGGGAGGGGAAGCTCCTACGAGCAGTACTTC.

The DNA for the CDR3 is TGTGCCAGCAGTGAACCGGACAGGAGGGAGCCCCAGCATTTT. It codes for CASSEPDRREPQHF. The chain is built from TRBV6-1 and TRBJ1-5; 7 nucleotides match TRBD1. J lost 8 bases, V lost 2 bases, and 6 bases had no gene match. Germline loops: CDR1 MNHNS, CDR2 SASEGT. The CDR3 consists of 14 residues.

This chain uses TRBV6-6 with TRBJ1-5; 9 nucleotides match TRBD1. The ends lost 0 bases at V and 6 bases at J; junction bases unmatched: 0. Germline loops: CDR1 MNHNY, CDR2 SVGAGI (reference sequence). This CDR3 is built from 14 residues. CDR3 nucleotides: TGTGCCAGCAGTTACTCACAGGGGGCTCAGCCCCAGCATTTT. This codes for CASSYSQGAQPQHF.

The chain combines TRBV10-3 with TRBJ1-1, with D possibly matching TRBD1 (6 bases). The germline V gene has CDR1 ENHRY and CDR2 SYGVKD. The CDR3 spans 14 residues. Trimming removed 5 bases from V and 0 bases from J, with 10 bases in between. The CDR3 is CAISSGTLNTEAFF. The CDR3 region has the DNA TGTGCCATCAGTTCCGGGACACTGAACACTGAAGCTTTCTTT.